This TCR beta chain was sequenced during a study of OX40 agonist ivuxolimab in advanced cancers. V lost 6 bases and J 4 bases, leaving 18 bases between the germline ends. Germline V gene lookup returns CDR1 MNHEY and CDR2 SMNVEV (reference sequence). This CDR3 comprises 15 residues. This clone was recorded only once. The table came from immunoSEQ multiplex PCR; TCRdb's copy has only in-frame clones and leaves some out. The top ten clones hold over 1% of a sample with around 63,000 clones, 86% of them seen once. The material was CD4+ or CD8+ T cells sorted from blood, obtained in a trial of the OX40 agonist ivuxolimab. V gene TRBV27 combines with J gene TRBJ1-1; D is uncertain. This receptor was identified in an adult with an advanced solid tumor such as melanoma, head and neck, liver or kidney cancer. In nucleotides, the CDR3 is TGTGCCAGCAGGCGGGTAGGGTCGGGTATCACTGAAGCTTTCTTT. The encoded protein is CASRRVGSGITEAFF.